This T cell receptor beta chain was captured by sequencing in a study of Ad26.COV2.S vaccination and SARS-CoV-2 variants. Overall study findings and caveats: Analytic work on TCR breadth and depth might have understated the full extent of total T cell responses. With respect to non-spike TCR breadth, vaccine and placebo recipients were similar. There was reportedly substantial breadth in spike-specific CD8+ and CD4+ T cell responses after vaccination.

Notes on this clone: Its matching antigen is unknown.

Data came from immunoSEQ multiplex PCR; TCRdb stores just in-frame clones and leaves some out. This table has 360,000 or so clones, around 86% appearing once. Described treatment: 19 received Ad26.COV2.S at low or high dose, single or two shots; 5 received placebo; per-sample allocation not given. At day 63 after the first vaccine or placebo injection, samples were drawn. This person who donated was an adult of 18-55 years in Boston. The V end lost 2 bases, the J end lost 3 bases, and 8 bases lay between the germline ends. The CDR3 has 13 residues. Germline V lookup: CDR1 GTSNPN, CDR2 SVGIG (reference sequence).

Sequences were derived from peripheral blood, sampled in a trial of Ad26.COV2.S vaccine versus placebo. The chain uses TRBV30 and TRBJ2-1; D may be TRBD2 (5 bases). The clonotype comes from a person between 18 and 65 years old who received the Ad26.COV2.S COVID-19 vaccine or a placebo. As DNA, the CDR3 is TGTGCCTGGAGTCCCGACTACTACAATGAGCAGTTCTTC. It encodes CAWSPDYYNEQFF.